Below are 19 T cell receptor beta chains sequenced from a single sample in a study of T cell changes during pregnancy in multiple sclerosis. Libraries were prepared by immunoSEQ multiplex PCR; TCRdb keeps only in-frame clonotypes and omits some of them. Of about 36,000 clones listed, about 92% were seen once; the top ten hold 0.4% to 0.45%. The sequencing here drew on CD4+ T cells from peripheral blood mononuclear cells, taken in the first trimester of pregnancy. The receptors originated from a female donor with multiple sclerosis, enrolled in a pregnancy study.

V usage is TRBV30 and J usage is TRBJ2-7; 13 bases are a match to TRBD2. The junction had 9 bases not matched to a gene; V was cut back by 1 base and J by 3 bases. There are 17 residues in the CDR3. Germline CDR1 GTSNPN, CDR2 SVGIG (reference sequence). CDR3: CAWSATRTSGSVYEQYF. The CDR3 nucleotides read TGTGCCTGGAGTGCCACCCGGACTAGCGGGAGCGTCTACGAGCAGTACTTC.

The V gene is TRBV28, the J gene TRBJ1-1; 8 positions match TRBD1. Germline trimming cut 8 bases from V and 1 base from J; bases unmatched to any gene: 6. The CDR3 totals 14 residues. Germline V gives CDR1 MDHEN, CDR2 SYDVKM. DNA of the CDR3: TGTGCCAGCTATCAGGGGGCCGCGAACACTGAAGCTTTCTTT. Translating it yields CASYQGAANTEAFF. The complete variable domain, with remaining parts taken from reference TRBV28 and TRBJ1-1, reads DVKVTQSSRYLVKRTGEKVFLECVQDMDHENMFWYRQDPGLGLRLIYFSYDVKMKEKGDIPEGYSVSREKKERFSLILESASTNQTSMYLCASYQGAANTEAFFGQGTRLTVV.

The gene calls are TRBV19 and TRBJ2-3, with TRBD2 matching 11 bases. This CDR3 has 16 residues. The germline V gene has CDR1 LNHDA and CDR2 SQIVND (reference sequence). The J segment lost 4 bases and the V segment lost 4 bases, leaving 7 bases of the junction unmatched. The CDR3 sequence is CASSTRTSGSADTQYF. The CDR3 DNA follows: TGTGCCAGTAGTACCCGTACTAGCGGGAGCGCAGATACGCAGTATTTT.

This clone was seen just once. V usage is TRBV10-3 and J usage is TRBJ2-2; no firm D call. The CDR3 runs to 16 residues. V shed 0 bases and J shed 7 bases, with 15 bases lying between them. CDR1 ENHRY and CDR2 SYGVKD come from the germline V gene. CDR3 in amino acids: CAISESIGATGGELFF. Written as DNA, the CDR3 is TGTGCCATCAGTGAGTCGATCGGAGCGACGGGCGGGGAGCTGTTTTTT.

The CDR3 sequence: CASSRQGIDTGELFF. DNA of the CDR3: TGTGCCAGCAGTCGACAGGGGATTGACACCGGGGAGCTGTTTTTT. J is TRBJ2-2 and V is TRBV6-4, with 8 bases identical to TRBD1. This CDR3 contains 15 residues. Per germline, CDR1 MRHNA and CDR2 SNTAGT. V trimming: 5 bases; J trimming: 3 bases; junction bases outside the gene matches: 5.

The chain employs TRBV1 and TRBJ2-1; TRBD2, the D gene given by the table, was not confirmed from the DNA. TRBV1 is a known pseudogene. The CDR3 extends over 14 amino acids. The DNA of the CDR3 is TGCACCAGCAGCCAATTGGTGAGTTTCAATGAGCAGTTCTTC. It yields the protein CTSSQLVSFNEQFF.

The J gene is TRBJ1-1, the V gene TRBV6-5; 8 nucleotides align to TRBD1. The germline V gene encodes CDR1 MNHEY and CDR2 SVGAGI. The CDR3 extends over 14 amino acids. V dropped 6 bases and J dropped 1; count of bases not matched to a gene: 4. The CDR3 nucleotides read TGTGCCAGCAGGGACAGGGTTCGGAACACTGAAGCTTTCTTT. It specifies CASRDRVRNTEAFF.

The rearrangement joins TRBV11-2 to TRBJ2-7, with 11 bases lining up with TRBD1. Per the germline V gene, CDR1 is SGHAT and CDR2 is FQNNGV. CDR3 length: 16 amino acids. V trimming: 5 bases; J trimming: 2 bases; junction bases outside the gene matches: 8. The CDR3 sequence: CASSLLPGQGAYEQYF. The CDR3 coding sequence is TGTGCCAGCAGCCTCCTTCCGGGACAGGGGGCCTACGAGCAGTACTTC.

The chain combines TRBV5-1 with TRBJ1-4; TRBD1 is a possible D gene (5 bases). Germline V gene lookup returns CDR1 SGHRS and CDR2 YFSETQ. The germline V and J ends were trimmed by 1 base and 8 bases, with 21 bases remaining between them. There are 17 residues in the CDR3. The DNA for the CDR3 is TGCGCCAGCAGCTTGTCGGCGGTGGCAGGCCGACAGGAAAAACTGTTTTTT. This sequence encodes CASSLSAVAGRQEKLFF.

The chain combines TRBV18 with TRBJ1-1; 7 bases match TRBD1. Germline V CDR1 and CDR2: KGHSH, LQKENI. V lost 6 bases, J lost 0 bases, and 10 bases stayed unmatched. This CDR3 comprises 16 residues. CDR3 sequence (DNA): TGTGCCAGCTCCATTCGGTCCGGGACAGTGAACACTGAAGCTTTCTTT. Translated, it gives CASSIRSGTVNTEAFF.

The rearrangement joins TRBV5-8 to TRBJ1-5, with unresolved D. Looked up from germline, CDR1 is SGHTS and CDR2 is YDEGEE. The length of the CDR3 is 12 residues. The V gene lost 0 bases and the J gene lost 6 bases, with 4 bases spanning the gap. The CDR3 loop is CASSLVSQPQHF. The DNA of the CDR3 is TGTGCCAGCAGCTTGGTATCTCAGCCCCAGCATTTT.

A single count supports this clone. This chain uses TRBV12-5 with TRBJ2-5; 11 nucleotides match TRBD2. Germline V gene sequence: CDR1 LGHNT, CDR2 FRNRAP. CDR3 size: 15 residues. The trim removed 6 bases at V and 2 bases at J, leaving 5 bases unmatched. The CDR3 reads CASGPGLAEQETQYF. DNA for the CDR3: TGTGCTAGTGGCCCGGGACTAGCGGAACAAGAGACCCAGTACTTC.

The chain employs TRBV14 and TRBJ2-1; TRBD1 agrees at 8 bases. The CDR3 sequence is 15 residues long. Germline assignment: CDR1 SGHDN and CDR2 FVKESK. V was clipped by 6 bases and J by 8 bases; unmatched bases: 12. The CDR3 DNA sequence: TGTGCCAGCAGTCCTTACAGGGGACAGGCATATGAGCAGTTCTTC. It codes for CASSPYRGQAYEQFF.

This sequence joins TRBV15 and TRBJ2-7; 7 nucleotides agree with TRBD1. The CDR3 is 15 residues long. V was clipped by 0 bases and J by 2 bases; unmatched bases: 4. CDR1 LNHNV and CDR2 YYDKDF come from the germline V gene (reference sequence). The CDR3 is CATSREGRGPYEQYF. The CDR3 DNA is TGTGCCACCAGCAGAGAGGGTAGGGGGCCCTACGAGCAGTACTTC.

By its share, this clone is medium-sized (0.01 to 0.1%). The chain's CDR3 is CASSFSSSGGETQYF. As DNA, the CDR3 is TGCGCCAGCAGCTTCTCTAGTAGCGGAGGGGAGACCCAGTACTTC. The chain joins TRBV5-1 to TRBJ2-5, with a tentative D call TRBD2 (6 bases). The CDR3 is made up of 15 amino acids. CDR1 and CDR2 from the germline V gene are SGHRS and YFSETQ. Trimming shortened V by 2 bases and J by 5 bases, and 16 bases separated the two germline ends.

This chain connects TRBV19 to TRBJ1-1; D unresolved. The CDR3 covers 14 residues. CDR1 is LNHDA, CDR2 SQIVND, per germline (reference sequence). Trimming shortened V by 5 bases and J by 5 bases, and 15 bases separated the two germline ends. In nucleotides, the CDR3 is TGTGCCAGTAGTGACGTCATGAGGAGGACTGAAGCTTTCTTT. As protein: CASSDVMRRTEAFF.

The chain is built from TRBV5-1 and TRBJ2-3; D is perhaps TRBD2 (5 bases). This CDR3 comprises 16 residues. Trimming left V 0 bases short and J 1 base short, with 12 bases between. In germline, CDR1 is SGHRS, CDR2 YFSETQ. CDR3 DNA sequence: TGCGCCAGCAGCTTGGTTTCTAGAGCGGGCACAGATACGCAGTATTTT. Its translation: CASSLVSRAGTDTQYF. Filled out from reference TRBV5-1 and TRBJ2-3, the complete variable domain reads KAGVTQTPRYLIKTRGQQVTLSCSPISGHRSVSWYQQTPGQGLQFLFEYFSETQRNKGNFPGRFSGRQFSNSRSEMNVSTLELGDSALYLCASSLVSRAGTDTQYFGPGTRLTVL.

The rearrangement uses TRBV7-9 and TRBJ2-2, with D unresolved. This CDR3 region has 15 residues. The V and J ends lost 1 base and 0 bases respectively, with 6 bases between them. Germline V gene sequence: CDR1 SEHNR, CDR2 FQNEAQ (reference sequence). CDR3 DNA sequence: TGTGCCAGCAGCTTAGTTCCCGCGAACACCGGGGAGCTGTTTTTT. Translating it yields CASSLVPANTGELFF.

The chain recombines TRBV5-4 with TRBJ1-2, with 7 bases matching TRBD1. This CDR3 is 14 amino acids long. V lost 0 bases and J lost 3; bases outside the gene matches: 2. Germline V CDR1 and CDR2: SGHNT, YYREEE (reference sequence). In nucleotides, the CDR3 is TGTGCCAGCAGCTTGGCCGACAGGGACTATGGCTACACCTTC. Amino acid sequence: CASSLADRDYGYTF.